The T cell receptor (beta chain) described here comes from a study of post-analysis software for immune sequencing data. Concerning this clonotype itself: The antigen remains undetermined.

Trimming at V came to 2 bases and at J to 2 bases, leaving 10 bases not matched to a gene. The CDR3 totals 17 residues. Study-level findings and limits: Controls showed significantly higher normalized Chao1 diversity than did multiple sclerosis patients. There were five TRBV segments more frequent in patients than controls, and TRBV5-6, TRBV5-1 and TRBV20-1 were among them.

Incorporated into the TCR beta cDNA libraries were unique molecular identifiers, which served to reduce PCR and sequencing biases. TCRdb reanalysed the PCR reads using MiXCR and keeps one entry per CDR3 protein. In the table there are about 820,000 distinct CDR3 sequences, 53% of which are singletons. This receptor was obtained from a girl aged 5 to 17 with multiple sclerosis. This chain connects TRBV12-3 or TRBV12-4 to TRBJ2-7, with 9 positions matching TRBD1. Sample: blood. The CDR3 coding sequence is TGTGCCAGCAGTTTATCCCCCAGACAGGGGGGCCCCTACGAGCAGTACTTC. Translated, it gives CASSLSPRQGGPYEQYF.